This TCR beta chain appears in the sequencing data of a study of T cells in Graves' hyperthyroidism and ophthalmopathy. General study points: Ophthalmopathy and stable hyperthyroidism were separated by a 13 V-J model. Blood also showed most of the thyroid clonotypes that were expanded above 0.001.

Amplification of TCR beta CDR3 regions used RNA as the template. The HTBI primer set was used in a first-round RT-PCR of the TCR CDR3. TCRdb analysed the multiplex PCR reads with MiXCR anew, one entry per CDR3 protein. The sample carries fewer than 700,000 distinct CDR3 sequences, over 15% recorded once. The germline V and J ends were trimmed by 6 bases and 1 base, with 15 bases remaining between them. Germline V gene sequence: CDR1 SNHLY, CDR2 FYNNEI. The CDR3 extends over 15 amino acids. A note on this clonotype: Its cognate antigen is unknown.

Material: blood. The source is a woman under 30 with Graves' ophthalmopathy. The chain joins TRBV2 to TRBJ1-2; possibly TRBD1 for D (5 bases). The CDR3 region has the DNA TGTGCCAGCAGCCAAGAGGGGAGGGGTAACTATGGCTACACCTTC. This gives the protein CASSQEGRGNYGYTF.